Listed below are T cell receptor beta chains from one sample, sequenced in a study of T cell responses to AZD1222 COVID-19 vaccine. The repertoire was sequenced with immunoSEQ multiplex PCR; TCRdb's copy has only in-frame clones and lacks some. This sample has 95,000 to 100,000 clones, with about nine tenths found just once. Material: peripheral blood, obtained 28 days after the second AZD1222 dose. The receptors here all came from an adult who received the AZD1222 COVID-19 vaccine. The CDR3 runs from the conserved cysteine through the conserved F or W. The D gene is left open where the match is weak. Clone size appears in some rows only: once, few, many, or a class for an expanded clone.

TRBV30	NA	TRBJ2-7	NA	TGTGCCTGGGGACAAGATCAGGTACCTACGATGCAGTACTTC	CAWGQDQVPTMQYF
TRBV5-5	NA	TRBJ2-5	NA	TGTGCCAGCAGCTTGGAGTTTGGGACCCAGTACTTC	CASSLEFGTQYF
TRBV6-5	NA	TRBJ2-5	NA	TGTGCCAGCAACCTGCACCCCCAAGAGACCCAGTACTTC	CASNLHPQETQYF
TRBV7-3	NA	TRBJ1-6	TRBD1	TGTGCCAGCAGCTTTGAGGCAGGGGGGAATTCACCCCTCCACTTT	CASSFEAGGNSPLHF
TRBV5-1	NA	TRBJ2-5	TRBD2	TGCGCCAGCAGCTTTTCGCTCCTAGCGGGAGTAGAGACCCAGTACTTC	CASSFSLLAGVETQYF
TRBV5-1	NA	TRBJ1-5	NA	TGCGCCAGCAGCTTGGCTGGGGGCAATCAGCCCCAGCATTTT	CASSLAGGNQPQHF
TRBV14	NA	TRBJ1-1	NA	TGTGCCAGCAGCCAAGTGGTACAGGGCCCCACTGAAGCTTTCTTT	CASSQVVQGPTEAFF
TRBV12-5	NA	TRBJ2-5	NA	TGTGCTAGTGGTCCCCCTCTCTGGGGAGAGACCCAGTACTTC	CASGPPLWGETQYF
TRBV7-9	NA	TRBJ2-1	TRBD2	TGTGCCAGCCTGGAGTTTAGCGGGCCTAACAATGAGCAGTTCTTC	CASLEFSGPNNEQFF
TRBV29-1	once	TRBJ2-5	NA	TGCAGCGCAGTGGGACTGGAGGAGACCCAGTACTTC	CSAVGLEETQYF
TRBV24-1	NA	TRBJ1-5	NA	TGTGCCACCAGTGATTTGCCGATTCGACAGGACGGAAATCAGCCCCAGCATTTT	CATSDLPIRQDGNQPQHF
TRBV6-5	NA	TRBJ2-1	NA	TGTGCCAGCAGTTACGGGGGGAGGAATGAGCAGTTCTTC	CASSYGGRNEQFF
TRBV19	many	TRBJ2-7	TRBD2	TGTGCCAGTAGTATAGAAATTAGCGGGGCGGGCTACGAGCAGTACTTC	CASSIEISGAGYEQYF
TRBV11-2	NA	TRBJ2-2	TRBD1	TGTGCCAGCAGCCGTAGGACAGGGCTGGCCGGGGAGCTGTTTTTT	CASSRRTGLAGELFF
TRBV2	NA	TRBJ1-3	NA	TGTGCCAGCAGTGATGGTGGGGCCATCCCCTCTGGAAACACCATATATTTT	CASSDGGAIPSGNTIYF
TRBV5-1	NA	TRBJ1-2	NA	TGCGCCAGCAGCTTGTTAGGGGGGACGGGCGGCTACACCTTC	CASSLLGGTGGYTF
TRBV6-5	NA	TRBJ1-5	TRBD1	TGTGCCAGCAGCACGCGGCAGGGGGTTCGGCAGCCCCAGCATTTT	CASSTRQGVRQPQHF
TRBV27	NA	TRBJ2-3	NA	TGTGCCAGCAGTTGGGACTTCTCTCACACAGATACGCAGTATTTT	CASSWDFSHTDTQYF
TRBV4-1	NA	TRBJ2-3	NA	TGCGCCAGCAGCCAACGCCCTAGCACAGATACGCAGTATTTT	CASSQRPSTDTQYF
TRBV6-1	NA	TRBJ2-7	NA	TGTGCCAGCAGTGAAGTTAGAGGGTTTAGCGAGCAGTACTTC	CASSEVRGFSEQYF
TRBV19	NA	TRBJ2-7	NA	TGTGCCAGTAGTAGCCGAGGAGGGGTGTACTACGAGCAGTACTTC	CASSSRGGVYYEQYF
TRBV6-5	NA	TRBJ1-1	NA	TGTGCCAGCAGTAACTCCGGGACAACGAACACTGAAGCTTTCTTT	CASSNSGTTNTEAFF
TRBV11-2	NA	TRBJ1-1	TRBD1	TGTGCCAGCAGCATCGACAGGGGAACAGCTTTCTTT	CASSIDRGTAFF
TRBV4-1	NA	TRBJ2-7	NA	TGCGCCAGCAGCCCTATACAAGGGAGCGTGGGAGAGCAGTACTTC	CASSPIQGSVGEQYF
TRBV29-1	NA	TRBJ2-7	TRBD2	TGCAGCGTTGGACTAGCGGGAGGGCCCTCCTACGAGCAGTACTTC	CSVGLAGGPSYEQYF
TRBV4-2	NA	TRBJ2-7	NA	TGTGCCAGCAGCCAAGATACGAGCGATAGCTCCTACGAGCAGTACTTC	CASSQDTSDSSYEQYF
TRBV7-9	once	TRBJ2-1	TRBD2	TGTGCCAGCAGCTCGGCGACTAGCGGGAGGGCCCCCAAACCGTGGGAGCAGTTCTTC	CASSSATSGRAPKPWEQFF
TRBV27	many	TRBJ1-6	NA	TGTGCCTCTTCTCCAGATTCACCCCTCCACTTT	CASSPDSPLHF
TRBV27	NA	TRBJ1-2	NA	TGTGCCAGCAGTAAGGAGGGGAATGGCTACACCTTC	CASSKEGNGYTF
TRBV5-1	NA	TRBJ1-5	NA	TGCGCCAGCAGCTTGAGGGGAGGCTTTGGCCAGCCCCAGCATTTT	CASSLRGGFGQPQHF
TRBV10-1	NA	TRBJ1-5	NA	TGCGCCAGCAGTGAGGTCGGACAGCCCCAGCATTTT	CASSEVGQPQHF
TRBV24-1	NA	TRBJ2-3	TRBD2	TGTGCCACCAGTGATTACGGGACTAGCGGGGCGCAGTATTTT	CATSDYGTSGAQYF
TRBV7-3	NA	TRBJ2-6	TRBD2	TGTGCCAGCAGCCCTCGGACTAGCGGGAGGGCGCCTGGGGCCAACGTCCTGACTTTC	CASSPRTSGRAPGANVLTF
TRBV30	NA	TRBJ2-7	TRBD2	TGTGCCTGGAGCTCAATCACAGGGGTACCATCTAGCGGGACATTCTACGAGCAGTACTTC	CAWSSITGVPSSGTFYEQYF
TRBV28	once	TRBJ1-1	NA	TGTGCCAGCAGGCCTCCCACAGGGAGGTTTGATGAAGCTTTCTTT	CASRPPTGRFDEAFF
TRBV27	NA	TRBJ2-1	TRBD1	TGTGCCAGCAGTTTAACAGGGGGCGATGCCTATGAGCAGTTCTTC	CASSLTGGDAYEQFF
TRBV10-2	NA	TRBJ2-2	TRBD1	TGCGCCAGCAGTGACCCCTGGGGCGACCCAGGGGGCAGGGCCGGGGAGCTGTTTTTT	CASSDPWGDPGGRAGELFF
TRBV7-9	NA	TRBJ1-5	TRBD1	TGTGCCAGCAGCCTCGGACAGGGTGGTCAGCCCCAGCATTTT	CASSLGQGGQPQHF
TRBV29-1	few	TRBJ2-1	TRBD1	TGCAGCGTTGTCGCGCGACAGGGGGCCGTCAATGAGCAGTTCTTC	CSVVARQGAVNEQFF
TRBV7-8	NA	TRBJ2-7	TRBD2	TGTGCCAGCAGCTTAGCGACTAGCGGGATCGGTGCCGAGCAGTACTTC	CASSLATSGIGAEQYF
TRBV7-2	NA	TRBJ1-5	NA	TGTGCCAGCAGCTTCGCGCAGGGCAATCAGCCCCAGCATTTT	CASSFAQGNQPQHF
TRBV5-1	once	TRBJ1-5	NA	TGCGCCAGCAGCTTGGGGGACACGAACCAGCCCCAGCATTTT	CASSLGDTNQPQHF
TRBV11-3	NA	TRBJ2-5	NA	TGTGCCAGCAGCACGGGGATGCAGGGGCAAGAGACCCAGTACTTC	CASSTGMQGQETQYF
TRBV7-2	NA	TRBJ2-7	TRBD2	TGTGCCAGCAGCTTAGTGTTTAGCGGGAGCAGGGAGCAGTACTTC	CASSLVFSGSREQYF
TRBV2	NA	TRBJ2-7	TRBD2	TGTGCCAGCAGAATACTAGCGGGAGGGTTCTACGAGCAGTACTTC	CASRILAGGFYEQYF
TRBV5-8	few	TRBJ1-3	NA	TGTGCCAGCAGCTTGGGTCCTGGAAACACCATATATTTT	CASSLGPGNTIYF
TRBV19	once	TRBJ2-1	NA	TGTGCCAGTAGTATTCCTCAGCTCAATGAGCAGTTCTTC	CASSIPQLNEQFF
TRBV5-1	NA	TRBJ2-3	NA	TGCGCCAGCAGCTTCCAGCATAGCACAGATACGCAGTATTTT	CASSFQHSTDTQYF
TRBV18	NA	TRBJ2-3	NA	TGTGCCAGCTCACCACCGGCCGTCCGGGATACGCAGTATTTT	CASSPPAVRDTQYF
TRBV7-2	NA	TRBJ2-7	NA	TGTGCCAGCCGGGGGGCCGGCTACGAGCAGTACTTC	CASRGAGYEQYF
TRBV3-1/TRBV3-2	NA	TRBJ2-2	TRBD2	TGTGCCAGCAGCCAAGATCGATGGGTAGCGGGTTCGAACACCGGGGAGCTGTTTTTT	CASSQDRWVAGSNTGELFF
TRBV19	NA	TRBJ2-3	TRBD2	TGTGCCAGTCGACTAGCGGGAACCACAGATACGCAGTATTTT	CASRLAGTTDTQYF
TRBV27	NA	TRBJ2-2	NA	TGTGCCAGCAGTTTTCAGAACACCGGGGAGCTGTTTTTT	CASSFQNTGELFF
TRBV7-9	NA	TRBJ1-1	NA	TGTGCCAGCAGGCCAACGGGGCTTTGGGCTGAAGCTTTCTTT	CASRPTGLWAEAFF
TRBV28	NA	TRBJ1-3	TRBD1	TGTGCCAGCAGTAACTCTGGACAGGGGTATTACACCATATATTTT	CASSNSGQGYYTIYF
TRBV11-3	NA	TRBJ1-1	NA	TGTGCCAGCAGCTTAGACAGGGGAACTGAAGCTTTCTTT	CASSLDRGTEAFF